Below are 10 T cell receptor beta chains sequenced from a single sample in a study of cytomegalovirus exposure and HLA in healthy donors. Both 60 Vbeta primers and 13 Jbeta primers went into the PCR. TCRdb keeps only in-frame clones here, not all; method: immunoSEQ multiplex PCR. The top ten clones hold around 2.9% of a sample with about 54,000 clones, approximately 81% of them seen once. Specimen: PBMCs. These receptors all come from a woman in her late teens or twenties in good health and CMV-seronegative.

This clone was counted between two and nine times. The chain recombines TRBV27 with TRBJ2-3, with 7 bases that match TRBD1. The CDR3 is made up of 15 amino acids. Germline CDR1 reads MNHEY; CDR2 reads SMNVEV (reference sequence). V lost 2 bases, J lost 2 bases, and 4 bases stayed unmatched. Here the CDR3 DNA reads TGTGCCAGCAGTTTAGGGGACAGTTCCACAGATACGCAGTATTTT. Protein product: CASSLGDSSTDTQYF.

The genes are TRBV7-9 and TRBJ2-2; 7 nucleotides align to TRBD1. Germline CDR1 SEHNR, CDR2 FQNEAQ (reference sequence). V gave up 5 bases and J gave up 5 bases; unmatched junction bases: 11. This CDR3 has 16 amino acids. The CDR3 sequence: CASSPTFTGETGELFF. DNA of the CDR3: TGTGCCAGCAGCCCAACCTTTACAGGGGAGACCGGGGAGCTGTTTTTT.

The chain has TRBV10-3 and TRBJ1-4, with 7 bases fitting TRBD1. Germline loops: CDR1 ENHRY, CDR2 SYGVKD. This CDR3 is 16 amino acids long. J was trimmed by 5 bases and V by 3 bases; bases with no gene match: 9. The CDR3 DNA reads as TGTGCCATCAGTGAAGGTACAGGGGCGCAAAATGAAAAACTGTTTTTT. Translated: CAISEGTGAQNEKLFF.

V and J are TRBV6-5 and TRBJ1-1; no definite D call. The CDR3 has 13 residues. With 5 bases removed from V and 8 bases from J, the gap between germline ends came to 15 bases. The germline gives CDR1 MNHEY, CDR2 SVGAGI. This CDR3 reads CASSLGGLGEAFF. The CDR3 DNA sequence: TGTGCCAGCAGTCTTGGTGGGCTCGGAGAAGCTTTCTTT.

The DNA for the CDR3 is TGTGCCAGCAGCTTATCTAGCGGGAACAATGAGCAGTTCTTC. Its protein product is CASSLSSGNNEQFF. The chain links TRBV7-8 to TRBJ2-1, with 9 positions matching TRBD2. Germline CDR1 and CDR2: SGHVS and FQNEAQ. The CDR3 totals 14 residues. J was trimmed by 5 bases and V by 2 bases; bases with no gene match: 1.

This sequence joins TRBV5-1 and TRBJ2-3, with 8 bases lining up with TRBD2. The CDR3 has 18 amino acids. The J segment lost 4 bases and the V segment lost 0 bases, leaving 13 bases of the junction unmatched. Germline lookup yields CDR1 SGHRS and CDR2 YFSETQ. The CDR3 sequence is CASSLGPPRREVADTQYF. Written as DNA, the CDR3 is TGCGCCAGCAGCTTGGGCCCCCCGAGGCGGGAGGTTGCAGATACGCAGTATTTT. Full variable domain (outside the CDR3, taken from reference TRBV5-1 and TRBJ2-3): KAGVTQTPRYLIKTRGQQVTLSCSPISGHRSVSWYQQTPGQGLQFLFEYFSETQRNKGNFPGRFSGRQFSNSRSEMNVSTLELGDSALYLCASSLGPPRREVADTQYFGPGTRLTVL.

The chain uses TRBV27 and TRBJ2-1; D perhaps matches TRBD2 (7 bases). Between the trimmed V and J ends, which lost 5 bases and 6 bases, there was a span of 20 bases. CDR3 length: 16 amino acids. CDR1 and CDR2 from the germline V gene are MNHEY and SMNVEV (reference sequence). The CDR3 sequence: CASSLPRGREFNEQFF. CDR3 nucleotides: TGTGCCAGCAGTCTCCCCCGGGGGCGGGAGTTCAATGAGCAGTTCTTC.

This clone was observed a few times. The V gene is TRBV2, the J gene TRBJ1-1; the D is unclear. In germline, CDR1 is SNHLY, CDR2 FYNNEI. V gave up 5 bases and J gave up 10 bases, with 11 bases separating them. This CDR3 is 11 amino acids long. The CDR3 DNA follows: TGTGCCAGCAGTTACTCTTCGGGAGCTTTCTTT. Translation gives CASSYSSGAFF.

The chain links TRBV27 to TRBJ2-6, with D possibly being TRBD2 (7 bases). V was shortened by 2 bases and J by 3 bases, with 11 bases between the two germline ends. Germline assignment: CDR1 MNHEY and CDR2 SMNVEV (reference sequence). The CDR3 length is 16 residues. The CDR3 loop reads CASSLIGGLGANVLTF. CDR3 DNA: TGTGCCAGCAGTTTAATCGGGGGGCTTGGGGCCAACGTCCTGACTTTC.

The V and J genes are TRBV30 and TRBJ2-1; 7 bases are a match to TRBD1. With V trimmed by 2 bases and J by 4 bases, 8 bases remained unmatched. The CDR3 contains 15 residues. Per germline, CDR1 GTSNPN and CDR2 SVGIG (reference sequence). CDR3 nucleotide sequence: TGTGCCTGGAGTCGACAGGGCGGCCCTTACAATGAGCAGTTCTTC. The encoded protein is CAWSRQGGPYNEQFF.